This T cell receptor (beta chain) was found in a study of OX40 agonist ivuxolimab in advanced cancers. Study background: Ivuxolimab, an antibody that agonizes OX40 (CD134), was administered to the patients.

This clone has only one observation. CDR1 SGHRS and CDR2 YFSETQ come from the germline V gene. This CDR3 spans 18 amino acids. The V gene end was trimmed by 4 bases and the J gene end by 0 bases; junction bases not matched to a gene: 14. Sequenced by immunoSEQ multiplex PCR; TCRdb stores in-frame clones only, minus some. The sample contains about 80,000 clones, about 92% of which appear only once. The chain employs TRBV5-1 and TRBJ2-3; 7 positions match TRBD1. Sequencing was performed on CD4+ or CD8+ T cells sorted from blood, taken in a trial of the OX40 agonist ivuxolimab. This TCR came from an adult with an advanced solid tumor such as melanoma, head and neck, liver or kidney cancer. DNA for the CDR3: TGCGCCAGCAGCGGGGAAACGGACAGGCCGATTAGCACAGATACGCAGTATTTT. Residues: CASSGETDRPISTDTQYF. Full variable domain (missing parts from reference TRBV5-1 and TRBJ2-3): KAGVTQTPRYLIKTRGQQVTLSCSPISGHRSVSWYQQTPGQGLQFLFEYFSETQRNKGNFPGRFSGRQFSNSRSEMNVSTLELGDSALYLCASSGETDRPISTDTQYFGPGTRLTVL.